This T cell receptor beta chain emerged from a study of response to subunit inactivated influenza vaccine. This clonotype occurred a few times. Its antigen remains unknown. Study-level points and caveats: New T cells are recruited in small numbers by each seasonal influenza vaccination, according to the authors' suggestion.

In germline, CDR1 is SQVTM, CDR2 ANQGSEA. The V gene end was trimmed by 6 bases and the J gene end by 9 bases; junction bases not matched to a gene: 10. The CDR3 extends over 13 amino acids. TCRdb re-called the RT-PCR reads through MiXCR, storing one row per CDR3 protein. This sample yields roughly 500,000 distinct CDR3 sequences, of which approximately 15% are seen a single time; 3% to 3.5% belongs to the top ten. The chain employs TRBV29-1 and TRBJ2-1; 8 bases match TRBD2. The sequencing here drew on CD4+ T cells sorted from PBMCs, taken less than 25 months after vaccination. This receptor was taken from a man between 50 and 69 years old who received an inactivated influenza vaccine. The CDR3, as DNA: TGCAGCGTCATAGCGGGGTTGGGTTTTGAGCAGTTCTTC. It translates to CSVIAGLGFEQFF.